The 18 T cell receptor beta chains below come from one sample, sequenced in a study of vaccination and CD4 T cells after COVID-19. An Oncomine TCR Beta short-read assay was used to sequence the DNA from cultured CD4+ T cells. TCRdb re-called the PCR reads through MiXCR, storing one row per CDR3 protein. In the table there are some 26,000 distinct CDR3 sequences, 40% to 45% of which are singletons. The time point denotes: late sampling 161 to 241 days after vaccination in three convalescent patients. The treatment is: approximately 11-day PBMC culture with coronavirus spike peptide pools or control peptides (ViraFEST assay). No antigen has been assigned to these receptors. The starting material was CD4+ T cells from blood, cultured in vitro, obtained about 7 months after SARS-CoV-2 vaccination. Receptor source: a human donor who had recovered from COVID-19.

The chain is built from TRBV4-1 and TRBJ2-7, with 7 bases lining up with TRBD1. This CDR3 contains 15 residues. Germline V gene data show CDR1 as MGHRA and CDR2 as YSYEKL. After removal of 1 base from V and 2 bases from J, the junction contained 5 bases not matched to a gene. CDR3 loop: CASSQGRQGAYEQYF. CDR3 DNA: TGCGCCAGCAGCCAAGGGCGGCAGGGGGCCTACGAGCAGTACTTC.

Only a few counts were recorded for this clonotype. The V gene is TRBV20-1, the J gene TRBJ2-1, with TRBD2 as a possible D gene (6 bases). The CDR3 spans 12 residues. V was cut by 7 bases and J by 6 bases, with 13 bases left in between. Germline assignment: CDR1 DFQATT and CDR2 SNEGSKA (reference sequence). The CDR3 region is CSVGLAINEQFF. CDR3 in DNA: TGCAGTGTCGGCCTAGCGATCAATGAGCAGTTCTTC.

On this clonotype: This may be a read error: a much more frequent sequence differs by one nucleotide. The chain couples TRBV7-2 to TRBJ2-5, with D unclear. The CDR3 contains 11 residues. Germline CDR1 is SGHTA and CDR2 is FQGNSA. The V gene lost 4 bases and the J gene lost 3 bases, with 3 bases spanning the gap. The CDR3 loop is CASSYEETQYF. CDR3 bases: TGTGCCAGCAGCTACGAAGAGACCCAGTACTTC.

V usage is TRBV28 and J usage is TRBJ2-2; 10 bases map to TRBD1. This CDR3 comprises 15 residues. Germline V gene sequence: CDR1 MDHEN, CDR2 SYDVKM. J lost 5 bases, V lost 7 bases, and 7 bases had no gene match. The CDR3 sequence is CASIEWTGGTGELFF. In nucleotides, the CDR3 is TGTGCCAGCATAGAATGGACAGGGGGGACCGGGGAGCTGTTTTTT.

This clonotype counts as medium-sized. CDR3 sequence reads: CASLGHSNQPQHF. The CDR3 bases are TGTGCCAGCCTGGGCCATAGCAATCAGCCCCAGCATTTT. V is TRBV6-1 and J is TRBJ1-5; D is undetermined. This CDR3 comprises 13 residues. V dropped 8 bases and J dropped 0 bases, with 8 bases sitting between them. CDR1 and CDR2 (germline): MNHNS, SASEGT.

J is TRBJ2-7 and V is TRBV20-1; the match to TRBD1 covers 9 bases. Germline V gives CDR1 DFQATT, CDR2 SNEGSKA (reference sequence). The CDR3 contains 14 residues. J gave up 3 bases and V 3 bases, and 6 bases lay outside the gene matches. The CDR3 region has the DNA TGCAGTGCTAGGGGAGACAGGGGGTACTACGAGCAGTACTTC. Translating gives CSARGDRGYYEQYF.

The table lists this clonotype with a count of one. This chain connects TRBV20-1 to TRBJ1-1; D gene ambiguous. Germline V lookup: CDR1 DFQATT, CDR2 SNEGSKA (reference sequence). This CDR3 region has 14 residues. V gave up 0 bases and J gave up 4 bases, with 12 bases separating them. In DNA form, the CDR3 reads TGCAGTGCTAGAGACCTCCGCGTTACCACTGAAGCTTTCTTT. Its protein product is CSARDLRVTTEAFF.

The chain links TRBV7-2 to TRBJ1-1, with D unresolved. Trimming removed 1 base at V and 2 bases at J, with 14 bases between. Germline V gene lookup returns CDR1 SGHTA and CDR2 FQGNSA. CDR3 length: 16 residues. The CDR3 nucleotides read TGTGCCAGCAGCTTAGAAGCTCCGGTAATAAACACTGAAGCTTTCTTT. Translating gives CASSLEAPVINTEAFF.

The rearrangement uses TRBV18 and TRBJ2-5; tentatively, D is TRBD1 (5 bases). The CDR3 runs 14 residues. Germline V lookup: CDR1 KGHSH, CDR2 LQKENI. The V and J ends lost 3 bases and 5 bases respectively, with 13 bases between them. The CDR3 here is CASSPQGLGETQYF. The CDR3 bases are TGTGCCAGCTCACCGCAGGGCCTTGGGGAGACCCAGTACTTC.

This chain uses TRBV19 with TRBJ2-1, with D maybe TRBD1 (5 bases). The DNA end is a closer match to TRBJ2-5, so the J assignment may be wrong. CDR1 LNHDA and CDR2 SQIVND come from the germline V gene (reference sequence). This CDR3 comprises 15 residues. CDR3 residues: CASSIQGAHDGTQYF. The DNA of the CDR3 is TGTGCCAGTAGTATACAAGGGGCCCACGATGGGACCCAGTACTTC.

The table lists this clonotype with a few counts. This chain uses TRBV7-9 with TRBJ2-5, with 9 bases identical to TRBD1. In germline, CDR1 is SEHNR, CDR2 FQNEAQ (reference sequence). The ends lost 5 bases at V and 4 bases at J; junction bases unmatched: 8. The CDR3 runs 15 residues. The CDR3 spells CASSRRDRDLETQYF. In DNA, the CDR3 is TGTGCCAGCAGCCGCCGGGACAGGGATTTAGAGACCCAGTACTTC.

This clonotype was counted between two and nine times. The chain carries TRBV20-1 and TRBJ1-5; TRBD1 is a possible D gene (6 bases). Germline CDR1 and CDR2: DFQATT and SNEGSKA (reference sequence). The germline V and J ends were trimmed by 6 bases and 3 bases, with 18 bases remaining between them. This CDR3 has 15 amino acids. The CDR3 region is CSAMGGPQDNQPQHF. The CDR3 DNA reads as TGCAGTGCCATGGGGGGCCCCCAAGACAATCAGCCCCAGCATTTT.

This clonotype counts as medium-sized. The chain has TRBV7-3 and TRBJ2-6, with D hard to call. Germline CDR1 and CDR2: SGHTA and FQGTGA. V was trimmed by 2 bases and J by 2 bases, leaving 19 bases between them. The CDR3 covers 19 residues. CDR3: CASSLGFDRYGPGANVLTF. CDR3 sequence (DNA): TGTGCCAGCAGCTTAGGTTTTGATAGGTACGGGCCTGGGGCCAACGTCCTGACTTTC.

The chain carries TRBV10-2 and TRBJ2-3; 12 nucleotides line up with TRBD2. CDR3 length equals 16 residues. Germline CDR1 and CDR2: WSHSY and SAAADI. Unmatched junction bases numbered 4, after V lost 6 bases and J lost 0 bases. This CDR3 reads CASRGLAGTSTDTQYF. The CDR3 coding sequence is TGCGCCAGCAGGGGACTAGCGGGTACCAGCACAGATACGCAGTATTTT.

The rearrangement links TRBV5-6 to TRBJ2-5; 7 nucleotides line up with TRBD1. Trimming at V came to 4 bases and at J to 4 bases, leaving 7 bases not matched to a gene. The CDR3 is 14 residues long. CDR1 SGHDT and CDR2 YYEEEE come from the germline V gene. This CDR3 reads CASSPLTGRETQYF. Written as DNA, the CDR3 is TGTGCCAGCAGCCCGCTGACAGGGCGAGAGACCCAGTACTTC.

CDR3 amino acids: CASSQESGRGIYEQYF. CDR3 DNA: TGTGCCAGCAGCCAAGAGTCGGGCAGGGGGATCTACGAGCAGTACTTC. V gene TRBV4-2 combines with J gene TRBJ2-7; 7 bases are a match to TRBD1. Germline CDR1 LGHNA, CDR2 YNFKEQ. This CDR3 spans 16 amino acids. Losses at the gene ends were 0 bases for V and 3 bases for J; bases not matched to a gene: 8.

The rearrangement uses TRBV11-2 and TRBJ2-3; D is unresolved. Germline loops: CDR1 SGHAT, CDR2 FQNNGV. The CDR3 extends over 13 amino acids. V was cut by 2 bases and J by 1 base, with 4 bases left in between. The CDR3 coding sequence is TGTGCCAGCAGCTTACAGGGCACAGATACGCAGTATTTT. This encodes CASSLQGTDTQYF.

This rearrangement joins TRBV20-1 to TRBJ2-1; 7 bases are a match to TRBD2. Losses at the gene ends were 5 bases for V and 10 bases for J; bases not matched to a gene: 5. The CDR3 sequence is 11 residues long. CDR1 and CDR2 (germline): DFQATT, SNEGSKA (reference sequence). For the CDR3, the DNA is TGCAGTGCTGCGTGGGAGGGAGAGCAGTTCTTC. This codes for CSAAWEGEQFF.